The T cell receptor beta chain under discussion was sequenced for a study of blood T cell repertoires in COVID-19. For the study at large: Both acute and convalescent COVID-19 samples were obtained from the United States, Italy and Spain. Sources were T cells, B-cell-depleted T cells, or PBMCs; the material itself was cDNA or gDNA.

Trimming cost V 0 bases and J 2 bases, with 12 bases left between them. The CDR3 loop spans 15 amino acids. The germline V gene encodes CDR1 GTSNPN and CDR2 SVGIG (reference sequence). In the original analysis: Scientists estimated how many nucleated cells there were by amplifying reference gene primers. Clones were sequenced by immunoSEQ multiplex PCR, and TCRdb holds only the in-frame ones, with some missing. V and J calls and clone size come straight from that table; D and trimming were deduced from the DNA. The table has about 210,000 clones, around four fifths seen once. The TCR sequence derives from a woman between 50 and 59 years old with acute or convalescent COVID-19. Sequenced material: peripheral blood. V usage is TRBV30 and J usage is TRBJ2-3; D is undetermined. The CDR3 DNA sequence: TGTGCCTGGAGTGTACATCACAGTCTCACAGATACGCAGTATTTT. It is translated as CAWSVHHSLTDTQYF.